Included here is one TCR beta chain sequence, with context. The V gene's germline CDR1 is MDHEN and CDR2 SYDVKM. The CDR3 length is 11 residues. Trimming stripped 6 bases from V and 6 bases from J, with 7 bases between. The data are from a study of PD-L1 blockade in urothelial cancer. Time point described: pretreatment peripheral blood. Profiled with immunoSEQ multiplex PCR; TCRdb holds only in-frame clones, not every one. Of about 87,000 clones in the sample, 65% to 85% were seen once. The gene calls are TRBV28 and TRBJ2-3; no clear D. This receptor was taken from a man in his sixties with urothelial cancer. Sequencing was performed on PBMCs, taken around atezolizumab (anti-PD-L1) treatment. CDR3 sequence: CASSPRDTQYF. In nucleotides, the CDR3 is TGTGCCAGCAGCCCCAGGGATACGCAGTATTTT. The full variable domain, its missing parts supplied by reference TRBV28 and TRBJ2-3, is DVKVTQSSRYLVKRTGEKVFLECVQDMDHENMFWYRQDPGLGLRLIYFSYDVKMKEKGDIPEGYSVSREKKERFSLILESASTNQTSMYLCASSPRDTQYFGPGTRLTVL.